Listed below are T cell receptor beta chains from one sample, sequenced in a study of T cell responses to AZD1222 COVID-19 vaccine. This table comes from immunoSEQ multiplex PCR, and its TCRdb copy is limited to in-frame clones, with some not included. The sample gives fewer than 150,000 clones, 84% of which show up once; approximately 4% is in the top ten. The sequenced sample was peripheral blood, obtained on day 0 of AZD1222 vaccination. Receptors originate from an adult in good health. Each CDR3 is given with its conserved first and last residue. The D gene is left open where the match is weak.

CDR3 protein: CASSYRKNSGVAEAFF; CDR3 DNA: TGTGCCAGCAGTTACCGCAAAAACTCGGGGGTGGCTGAAGCTTTCTTT; CDR3 length: 16; D gene: -; J gene: TRBJ1-1; V gene: TRBV6-5
CDR3 protein: CASSELRQGGSGNSPLHF; CDR3 DNA: TGTGCCAGCAGTGAATTGAGACAGGGGGGATCTGGGAATTCACCCCTCCACTTT; CDR3 length: 18; D gene: TRBD1; J gene: TRBJ1-6; V gene: TRBV25-1
CDR3 protein: CAISKKGDIPMNTEAFF; CDR3 DNA: TGTGCCATCAGTAAAAAGGGGGACATTCCCATGAACACTGAAGCTTTCTTT; CDR3 length: 17; D gene: -; J gene: TRBJ1-1; V gene: TRBV10-3
CDR3 protein: CAISGQGAREQYF; CDR3 DNA: TGTGCCATCAGTGGGCAGGGGGCCCGGGAGCAGTACTTC; CDR3 length: 13; D gene: TRBD1; J gene: TRBJ2-7; V gene: TRBV10-3
CDR3 protein: CAWSEAPMNTEAFF; CDR3 DNA: TGTGCCTGGAGTGAGGCACCCATGAACACTGAAGCTTTCTTT; CDR3 length: 14; D gene: -; J gene: TRBJ1-1; V gene: TRBV30
CDR3 protein: CASSIVPGSSNQPQHF; CDR3 DNA: TGTGCCAGTAGTATCGTGCCCGGATCTAGCAATCAGCCCCAGCATTTT; CDR3 length: 16; D gene: -; J gene: TRBJ1-5; V gene: TRBV19
CDR3 protein: CAISAGTGSRGGEKLFF; CDR3 DNA: TGTGCCATCAGTGCCGGGACAGGCAGCCGGGGGGGTGAAAAACTGTTTTTT; CDR3 length: 17; D gene: TRBD1; J gene: TRBJ1-4; V gene: TRBV10-3
CDR3 protein: CATSDSGPKVGTDTQYF; CDR3 DNA: TGTGCCACCAGTGACTCGGGACCGAAAGTGGGCACAGATACGCAGTATTTT; CDR3 length: 17; D gene: -; J gene: TRBJ2-3; V gene: TRBV24-1
CDR3 protein: CASSDVGRGDSPLHF; CDR3 DNA: TGTGCCAGCAGTGACGTGGGCAGGGGCGATTCACCCCTCCACTTT; CDR3 length: 15; D gene: -; J gene: TRBJ1-6; V gene: TRBV6-1
CDR3 protein: CASSELGQPNYGYTF; CDR3 DNA: TGTGCCAGCAGTGAACTGGGCCAGCCTAACTATGGCTACACCTTC; CDR3 length: 15; D gene: -; J gene: TRBJ1-2; V gene: TRBV2